This T cell receptor beta chain appears in the sequencing data of a study of vaccination effects on CD4 cells after COVID-19. General observations from the study: Convalescent patients were few in the study, and early post-infection timepoints were absent.

Here immunoSEQ multiplex PCR was the method, and the copy in TCRdb shows in-frame clones only, minus some. The repertoire holds 71,000 or so clones, around three quarters seen once, with roughly 4% in the top ten. Viral peptide pools were used in the ViraFEST assay to expand antigen-specific CD4+ T cells, and sequencing came afterward. Once cultured for 9 to 11 days, the cells underwent separation to obtain CD4+ T cells. Nobody among the vaccine recipients had prior SARS-CoV-2 infection (nucleocapsid antibodies were negative). A remark on this clone: Antigen: not known.

The ends were cut back, 0 bases at V and 2 bases at J, with 12 bases in the middle. This CDR3 contains 16 residues. Germline loops: CDR1 KGHSH, CDR2 LQKENI. The sequences come from CD4+ T cells from PBMCs cultured with HCoV-OC43 spike peptides, collected before COVID-19 vaccination. As to subset: HCoV-OC43 spike overlapping peptide pool stimulation. This TCR derives from a human donor who received a COVID-19 vaccine. The chain combines TRBV18 with TRBJ2-3, with D maybe TRBD2 (5 bases). This CDR3 is CASSPPIRLPTDTQYF. CDR3 DNA sequence: TGTGCCAGCTCACCACCGATTCGACTACCCACAGATACGCAGTATTTT.